These T cell receptor beta chains were read from a single sample in a study of TIL therapy for anti-PD-1-resistant metastatic lung cancer. Some clones are missing from TCRdb's copy, which holds only in-frame ones; the method was immunoSEQ multiplex PCR. Of just over 25,000 clones listed, around 70% are singletons. Material: tumor tissue, obtained at baseline. These receptor sequences come from a person aged 25 to 85 with non-small cell lung cancer. Both conserved end residues are part of each CDR3. Fields, in order: clone size, D gene, J gene, V gene, CDR3 protein, CDR3 DNA. D genes are given only for firm matches. A clone size is listed for some rows: how often the clone was seen (once, few, many), or a class if it is expanded.

NA	NA	TRBJ2-7	TRBV4-3	CASSQASQGGHEQYF	TGCGCCAGCAGCCAGGCGTCCCAGGGGGGCCACGAGCAGTACTTC
NA	TRBD1	TRBJ1-2	TRBV5-6	CASSLAGGLSYGYTF	TGTGCCAGCAGCTTAGCAGGGGGCTTAAGCTATGGCTACACCTTC
few	NA	TRBJ2-3	TRBV7-2	CASGGSREDTQYF	TGTGCCAGCGGGGGGTCCAGGGAAGATACGCAGTATTTT
NA	NA	TRBJ2-7	TRBV2	CASRDIGRSYEQYF	TGTGCCAGCAGGGATATCGGCAGGTCCTACGAGCAGTACTTC
NA	NA	TRBJ2-6	TRBV27	CASSTGVPAGSSGANVLTF	TGTGCCAGCAGCACCGGAGTCCCAGCAGGGAGCTCTGGGGCCAACGTCCTGACTTTC
few	NA	TRBJ2-2	TRBV19	CASSIPWTVMAGELFF	TGTGCCAGTAGTATCCCTTGGACAGTCATGGCCGGGGAGCTGTTTTTT
few	NA	TRBJ1-3	TRBV6-1	CASSANGFFSGNTIYF	TGTGCCAGCAGTGCCAACGGGTTTTTCTCTGGAAACACCATATATTTT
NA	NA	TRBJ1-4	TRBV29-1	CSVTGMGTNEKLFF	TGCAGCGTCACAGGGATGGGAACTAATGAAAAACTGTTTTTT
NA	NA	TRBJ2-5	TRBV27	CASSLSFEFVASRGETQYF	TGTGCCAGCAGTTTATCTTTCGAGTTCGTGGCCTCCCGGGGAGAGACCCAGTACTTC
few	NA	TRBJ1-1	TRBV19	CASSADRDTEAFF	TGTGCCAGTAGTGCCGACCGAGACACTGAAGCTTTCTTT
NA	NA	TRBJ2-3	TRBV6-5	CASSKLGTQYF	TGTGCCAGCAGCAAGCTTGGTACGCAGTATTTT